This T cell receptor beta chain is from a study of human T cells and chemical hapten exposure. Study background: There were per-sample TCR yield variations, arising mainly from small pooled library volume differences.

Specified time point: patch test 1, 2 weeks after DPC sensitization. As to treatment: therapeutic diphenylcyclopropenone sensitization with weekly scalp DPC. Prior to application of each patch test, blood was drawn. The CDR3 sequence is 11 residues long. V was pared by 7 bases and J by 0 bases, with 3 bases between. Germline CDR1 MNHEY, CDR2 SMNVEV (reference sequence). General study points: Healthy people's immune response may differ from that of the donors, who had alopecia.

Remarks on this clonotype: The target antigen is unknown.

Unique molecular identifiers were attached to individual cDNA molecules within the library. Via MiXCR, TCRdb re-called the RACE reads, giving one row per CDR3 protein. This sample yields around 110,000 distinct CDR3 sequences, of which 9.5% to 13% are seen a single time; about 1.4% belongs to the top ten. This TCR came from a woman aged 50 to 60 with alopecia areata. Some clones in this sample may be carry-over from other donors' samples. The chain couples TRBV27 to TRBJ1-1; D gene uncertain. Source: whole blood, taken in connection with sensitization to the hapten diphenylcyclopropenone (DPC). In DNA, the CDR3 is TGTGCCAGCAAATTGAACACTGAAGCTTTCTTT. This codes for CASKLNTEAFF.